Shown below are 2 T cell receptor beta chains from a single sample sequenced in a study of post-analysis software for immune sequencing data. General study findings and limits: With TRBV5-6, TRBV5-1 and TRBV20-1 included, 5 or 6 TRBV segments were more frequent in patients than in controls.

Prepared TCR beta cDNA libraries contained unique molecular identifiers. TCRdb recomputed calls from the PCR reads with MiXCR, one row per CDR3 protein. This table holds some 260,000 distinct CDR3 sequences, less than 40% found once. For these receptors, no antigen is known. Sequenced: blood. Receptors were obtained from a girl aged 5 to 17 with multiple sclerosis.

This clonotype was picked up a small number of times. The chain combines TRBV5-1 with TRBJ2-3; D unclear. The germline V gene encodes CDR1 SGHRS and CDR2 YFSETQ. Trimming left V 6 bases short and J 1 base short, with 12 bases between. The CDR3 sequence is 14 residues long. This CDR3 reads CASTVALGTDTQYF. CDR3 coding DNA: TGCGCCAGCACCGTCGCGCTTGGCACAGATACGCAGTATTTT.

The chain combines TRBV24-1 with TRBJ1-2; D not resolved. Trimming pared 3 bases from V and 4 bases from J, leaving 8 bases between. The germline V gene has CDR1 KGHDR and CDR2 SFDVKD. The CDR3 totals 13 residues. The DNA for the CDR3 is TGTGCCACCAGTGATCTGGACGGCTATGGCTACACCTTC. Amino acid sequence: CATSDLDGYGYTF.